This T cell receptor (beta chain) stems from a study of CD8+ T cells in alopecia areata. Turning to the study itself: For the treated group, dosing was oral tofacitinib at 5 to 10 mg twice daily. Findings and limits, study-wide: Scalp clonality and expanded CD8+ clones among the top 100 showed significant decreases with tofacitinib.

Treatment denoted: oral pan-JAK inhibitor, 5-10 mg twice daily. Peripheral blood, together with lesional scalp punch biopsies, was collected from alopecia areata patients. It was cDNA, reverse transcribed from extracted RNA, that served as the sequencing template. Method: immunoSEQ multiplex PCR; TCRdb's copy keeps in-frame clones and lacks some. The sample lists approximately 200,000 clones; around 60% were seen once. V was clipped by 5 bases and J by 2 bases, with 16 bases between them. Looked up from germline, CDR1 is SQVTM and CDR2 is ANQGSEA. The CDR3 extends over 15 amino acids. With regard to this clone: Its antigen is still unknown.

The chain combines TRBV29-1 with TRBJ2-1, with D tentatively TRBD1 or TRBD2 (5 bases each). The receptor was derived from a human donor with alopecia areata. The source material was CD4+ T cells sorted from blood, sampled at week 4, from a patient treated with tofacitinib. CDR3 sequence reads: CSVYPGTSTYNEQFF. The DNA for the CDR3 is TGCAGCGTTTATCCCGGGACGAGCACCTACAATGAGCAGTTCTTC.